These 20 T cell receptor beta chains share one sample of origin, sequenced in a study of post-analysis software for immune sequencing data. General study points: Relative to controls, patients had about 5 TRBV segments at higher frequency, with TRBV5-6, TRBV5-1 and TRBV20-1 among these.

Unique molecular identifiers were built into the TCR beta cDNA libraries. TCRdb re-derived calls from the PCR reads in MiXCR, one entry per CDR3 protein. The table includes about 460,000 distinct CDR3 sequences, around 40% detected once. These receptors have no identified antigens. Specimen: blood. These receptors all come from a girl aged 10 to 17 with multiple sclerosis.

The gene calls are TRBV6-5 and TRBJ1-6, with D hard to call. The ends were cut back, 1 base at V and 0 bases at J, with 10 bases in the middle. The CDR3 is made up of 17 amino acids. The germline CDR1 and CDR2 sequences are MNHEY and SVGAGI. CDR3 residues: CASSYLADGSYNSPLHF. The CDR3 nucleotides read TGTGCCAGCAGTTACTTGGCAGATGGCTCCTATAATTCACCCCTCCACTTT.

This clonotype turned up a few times. This sequence joins TRBV12-3 or TRBV12-4 and TRBJ2-7, with 7 bases lining up with TRBD2. The length of the CDR3 is 16 residues. V trimming: 0 bases; J trimming: 7 bases; junction bases outside the gene matches: 12. The CDR3 protein is CASSLAASGRPWEQYF. Here the CDR3 DNA reads TGTGCCAGCAGTTTAGCGGCTAGCGGACGCCCTTGGGAGCAGTACTTC.

This clonotype was counted only a few times. The chain recombines TRBV25-1 with TRBJ2-6; D tentatively fits TRBD1 or TRBD2 (5 bases each). The germline V gene encodes CDR1 MGHDK and CDR2 SYGVNS. There are 15 residues in the CDR3. The V gene lost 10 bases and the J gene lost 2 bases, with 15 bases spanning the gap. The CDR3 region has the DNA TGTGCCACTCGGGGTGTGGGGGCTGGGGCCAACGTCCTGACTTTC. Protein: CATRGVGAGANVLTF.

This chain uses TRBV7-9 with TRBJ2-1, with 7 bases aligning to TRBD2. The CDR3 covers 15 residues. The trim removed 5 bases at V and 2 bases at J, leaving 6 bases unmatched. CDR1 is SEHNR, CDR2 FQNEAQ, per germline (reference sequence). As DNA, the CDR3 is TGTGCCAGCAGCCCCCCTGCGGGAGCCTACAATGAGCAGTTCTTC. It is translated as CASSPPAGAYNEQFF.

This clonotype occurred once. J is TRBJ1-2 and V is TRBV5-6, with TRBD1 matching 9 bases. The CDR3 is 17 amino acids. Per the germline V gene, CDR1 is SGHDT and CDR2 is YYEEEE. J lost 3 bases, V lost 1 base, and 10 bases had no gene match. The CDR3 loop reads CASSLWRDREVYYGYTF. CDR3 DNA: TGTGCCAGCAGCTTGTGGCGGGACAGGGAAGTATACTATGGCTACACCTTC. Full variable domain (outside the CDR3, taken from reference TRBV5-6 and TRBJ1-2): DAGVTQSPTHLIKTRGQQVTLRCSPKSGHDTVSWYQQALGQGPQFIFQYYEEEERQRGNFPDRFSGHQFPNYSSELNVNALLLGDSALYLCASSLWRDREVYYGYTFGSGTRLTVV.

This clonotype was counted a few times. The chain links TRBV24-1 to TRBJ2-1; 8 nucleotides agree with TRBD2. Germline V gives CDR1 KGHDR, CDR2 SFDVKD. The CDR3 runs 14 residues. V lost 3 bases and J lost 8; bases outside the gene matches: 5. The CDR3 sequence: CATSDRWGLDEQFF. CDR3 DNA: TGTGCCACCAGTGATAGGTGGGGACTAGATGAGCAGTTCTTC.

This clonotype was seen a handful of times. V is TRBV6-5 and J is TRBJ2-1; D is unresolved. The germline V and J ends were trimmed by 2 bases and 2 bases, with 13 bases remaining between them. The germline V gene encodes CDR1 MNHEY and CDR2 SVGAGI. The CDR3 is made up of 16 amino acids. The DNA of the CDR3 is TGTGCCAGCAGTTACGATAGGGATCGGGCCTACAATGAGCAGTTCTTC. Its protein product is CASSYDRDRAYNEQFF.

This clonotype was counted a few times. The chain couples TRBV20-1 to TRBJ2-5; D not resolved. This CDR3 is 11 amino acids long. V was cut by 5 bases and J by 7 bases, with 11 bases left in between. Per germline, CDR1 DFQATT and CDR2 SNEGSKA (reference sequence). CDR3 protein: CSAPGYGTQYF. CDR3 DNA: TGCAGTGCTCCCGGATACGGGACCCAGTACTTC.

In this sample, this clonotype turned up a few times. This chain uses TRBV20-1 with TRBJ2-7; 12 positions match TRBD2. CDR1 and CDR2 from the germline V gene are DFQATT and SNEGSKA (reference sequence). There are 15 residues in the CDR3. Trimming took 1 base from V and 5 from J; bases not matched to a gene: 6. The CDR3 loop is CSARGRLAGVDEQYF. The CDR3 region has the DNA TGCAGTGCTAGAGGTCGACTAGCGGGAGTCGACGAGCAGTACTTC.

This clonotype was found a few times. The rearrangement links TRBV15 to TRBJ2-1; D is ambiguous. CDR1 and CDR2 (germline): LNHNV, YYDKDF (reference sequence). This CDR3 is 11 amino acids long. Trimming removed 8 bases from V and 7 bases from J, with 9 bases in between. This chain's CDR3 is CATGVGNEQFF. The CDR3 coding sequence is TGTGCCACCGGAGTGGGTAATGAGCAGTTCTTC.

This chain joins TRBV5-1 and TRBJ1-2; 8 bases line up with TRBD1. V shed 4 bases, J shed 4 bases, and the junction held 15 bases outside the gene matches. Germline CDR1 SGHRS, CDR2 YFSETQ. The CDR3 loop spans 17 amino acids. The CDR3 is CASSNGQGVVQSYGYTF. For the CDR3, the DNA is TGCGCCAGCAGCAATGGACAGGGTGTAGTTCAGTCCTATGGCTACACCTTC.

The J gene is TRBJ1-2, the V gene TRBV5-1, with D maybe TRBD1 (5 bases). CDR1 SGHRS and CDR2 YFSETQ come from the germline V gene. This CDR3 is 15 amino acids long. The ends were cut back, 0 bases at V and 0 bases at J, with 9 bases in the middle. CDR3 sequence reads: CASSLDGTANYGYTF. CDR3 nucleotide sequence: TGCGCCAGCAGCTTGGACGGGACGGCTAACTATGGCTACACCTTC.

V and J are TRBV24-1 and TRBJ2-1, with a possible D match to TRBD2 (6 bases). This CDR3 is built from 15 residues. V was clipped by 3 bases and J by 8 bases, with 16 bases between them. Germline values: CDR1 KGHDR, CDR2 SFDVKD. CDR3 region: CATSDGGKRAYEQFF. The CDR3 nucleotides are TGTGCCACCAGTGATGGAGGCAAGCGGGCGTATGAGCAGTTCTTC.

The rearrangement links TRBV27 to TRBJ1-1; D call uncertain. The CDR3 runs 14 residues. V was pared by 5 bases and J by 7 bases, with 17 bases between. The germline V gene encodes CDR1 MNHEY and CDR2 SMNVEV (reference sequence). CDR3 DNA sequence: TGTGCCAGCAGTCTTCCGGGGTTAACCCGTGAAGCTTTCTTT. Protein product: CASSLPGLTREAFF.

This chain uses TRBV3-1 with TRBJ2-7; maybe TRBD1 (6 bases). The germline CDR1 and CDR2 sequences are LGHDT and YNNKEL (reference sequence). V was cut by 4 bases and J by 5 bases, with 18 bases left in between. The CDR3 runs to 15 residues. The CDR3 nucleotides are TGTGCCAGCAGCCGGCAGACCACAGGGCGACACGAGCAGTACTTC. This encodes CASSRQTTGRHEQYF.

This clonotype has at least ten counts. The chain combines TRBV29-1 with TRBJ2-5; the D call may be TRBD1 or TRBD2 (5 bases each). Per germline, CDR1 SQVTM and CDR2 ANQGSEA. This CDR3 comprises 12 residues. Trimming shortened V by 4 bases and J by 6 bases, and 12 bases separated the two germline ends. The CDR3 nucleotides are TGCAGCGTTGTCGAGGGGACGAAGACCCAGTACTTC. Its protein product is CSVVEGTKTQYF. The whole variable domain, remainder taken from reference TRBV29-1 and TRBJ2-5, is SAVISQKPSRDICQRGTSLTIQCQVDSQVTMMFWYRQQPGQSLTLIATANQGSEATYESGFVIDKFPISRPNLTFSTLTVSNMSPEDSSIYLCSVVEGTKTQYFGPGTRLLVL.

This clonotype was seen more than once but under ten times. This chain uses TRBV2 with TRBJ2-5; possibly TRBD2 for D (7 bases). With 8 bases removed from V and 1 base from J, the gap between germline ends came to 17 bases. The length of the CDR3 is 15 residues. Germline assignment: CDR1 SNHLY and CDR2 FYNNEI. The CDR3 DNA reads as TGTGCCAGCCGTCGGGAGGTGGGGGCCCAAGAGACCCAGTACTTC. It specifies CASRREVGAQETQYF.

This rearrangement joins TRBV6-5 to TRBJ1-1; D is perhaps TRBD1 (6 bases). Germline CDR1 MNHEY, CDR2 SVGAGI. The CDR3 contains 15 residues. Trimming cost V 7 bases and J 3 bases, with 18 bases left between them. In DNA form, the CDR3 reads TGTGCCAGCACCATGGAGGGCAGGGGCGACACTGAAGCTTTCTTT. Translating it yields CASTMEGRGDTEAFF.

The chain recombines TRBV7-2 with TRBJ2-1; D is ambiguous. V dropped 0 bases and J dropped 6 bases, with 6 bases sitting between them. The CDR3 totals 13 residues. Germline assignment: CDR1 SGHTA and CDR2 FQGNSA. This CDR3 is CASSLASANEQFF. The CDR3 DNA follows: TGTGCCAGCAGCTTAGCCTCGGCCAATGAGCAGTTCTTC.

The chain employs TRBV7-6 and TRBJ1-1; D is perhaps TRBD1 (5 bases). CDR1 and CDR2 (germline): SGHVS, FNYEAQ. The CDR3 is made up of 14 amino acids. V lost 2 bases and J lost 11, with 18 bases in between. The CDR3 reads CASSLSTGGIGAFF. Here the CDR3 DNA reads TGTGCCAGCAGCTTATCCACGGGGGGGATTGGGGCTTTCTTT.